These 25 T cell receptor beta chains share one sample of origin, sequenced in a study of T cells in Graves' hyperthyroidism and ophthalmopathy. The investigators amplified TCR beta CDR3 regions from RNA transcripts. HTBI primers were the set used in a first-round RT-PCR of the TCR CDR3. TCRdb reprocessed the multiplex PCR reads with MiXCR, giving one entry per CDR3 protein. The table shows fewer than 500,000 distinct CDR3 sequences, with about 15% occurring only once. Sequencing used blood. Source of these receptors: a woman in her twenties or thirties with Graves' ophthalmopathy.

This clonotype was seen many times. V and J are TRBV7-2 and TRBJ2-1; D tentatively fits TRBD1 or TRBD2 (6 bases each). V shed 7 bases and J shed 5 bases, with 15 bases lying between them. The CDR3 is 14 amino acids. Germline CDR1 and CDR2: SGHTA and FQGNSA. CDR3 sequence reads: CASNLGGPNNEQFF. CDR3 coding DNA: TGTGCCAGCAACCTAGGGGGGCCCAACAATGAGCAGTTCTTC.

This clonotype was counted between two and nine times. The CDR3 nucleotides read TGCGCCAGCTACTTCCACCCGAACAATGAGCAGTTCTTC. It codes for CASYFHPNNEQFF. This chain connects TRBV5-1 to TRBJ2-1, with D unresolved. The CDR3 length is 13 residues. V lost 7 bases, J lost 5 bases, and 13 bases lay in between. Germline-derived CDR1 and CDR2 are SGHRS and YFSETQ.

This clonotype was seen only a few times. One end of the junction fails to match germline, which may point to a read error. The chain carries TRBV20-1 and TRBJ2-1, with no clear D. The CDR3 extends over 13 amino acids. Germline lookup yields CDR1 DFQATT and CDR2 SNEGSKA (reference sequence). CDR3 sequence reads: CSARGVTYNERFF. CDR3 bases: TGCAGTGCTAGAGGTGTGACCTACAATGAGCGGTTCTTC.

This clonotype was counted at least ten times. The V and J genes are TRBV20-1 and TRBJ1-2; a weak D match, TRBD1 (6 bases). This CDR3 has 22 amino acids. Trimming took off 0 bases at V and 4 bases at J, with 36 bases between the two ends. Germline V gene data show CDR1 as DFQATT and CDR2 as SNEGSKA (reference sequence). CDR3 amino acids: CSARDERFLLHGGARFLYGYTF. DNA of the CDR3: TGCAGTGCTAGAGATGAACGTTTTCTGCTGCACGGGGGGGCCCGTTTCCTCTATGGCTACACCTTC.

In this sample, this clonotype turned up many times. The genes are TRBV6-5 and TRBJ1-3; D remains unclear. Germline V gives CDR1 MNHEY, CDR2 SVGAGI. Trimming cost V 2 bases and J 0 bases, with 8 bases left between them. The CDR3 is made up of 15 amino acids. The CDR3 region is CASSYRPLSGNTIYF. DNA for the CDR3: TGTGCCAGCAGTTACCGACCGCTCTCTGGAAACACCATATATTTT.

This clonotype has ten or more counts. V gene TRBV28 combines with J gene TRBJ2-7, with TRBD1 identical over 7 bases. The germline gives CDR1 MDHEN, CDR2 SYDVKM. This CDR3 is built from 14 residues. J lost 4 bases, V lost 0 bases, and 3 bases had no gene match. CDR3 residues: CASSLWGQIYEQYF. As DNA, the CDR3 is TGTGCCAGCAGTTTATGGGGACAGATTTACGAGCAGTACTTC.

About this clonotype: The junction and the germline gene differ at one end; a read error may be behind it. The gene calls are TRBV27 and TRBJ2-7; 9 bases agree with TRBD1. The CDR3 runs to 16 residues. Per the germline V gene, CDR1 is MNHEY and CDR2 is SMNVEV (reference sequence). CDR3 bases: TGTGCCAGCAGTTTCGCGGACAGGGGATTCTCCTACGGGCAGTACTTC. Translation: CASSFADRGFSYGQYF.

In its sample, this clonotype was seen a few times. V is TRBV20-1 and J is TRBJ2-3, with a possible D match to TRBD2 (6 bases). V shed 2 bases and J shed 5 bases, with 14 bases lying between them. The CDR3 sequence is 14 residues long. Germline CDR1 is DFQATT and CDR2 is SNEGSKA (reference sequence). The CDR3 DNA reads TGCAGTGCTAGACTAGCGAGGGTACGAGATACGCAGTATTTT. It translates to CSARLARVRDTQYF.

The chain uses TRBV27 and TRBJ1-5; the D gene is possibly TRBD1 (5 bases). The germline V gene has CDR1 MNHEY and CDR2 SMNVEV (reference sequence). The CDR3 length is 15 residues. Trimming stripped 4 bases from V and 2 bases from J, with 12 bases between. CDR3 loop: CASSYSGSGNQPQHF. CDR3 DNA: TGTGCCAGCAGTTACTCAGGGTCGGGCAATCAGCCCCAGCATTTT.

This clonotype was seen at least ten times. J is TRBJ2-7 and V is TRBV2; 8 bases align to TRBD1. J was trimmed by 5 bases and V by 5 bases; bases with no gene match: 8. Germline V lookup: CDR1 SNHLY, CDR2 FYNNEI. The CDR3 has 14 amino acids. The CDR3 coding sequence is TGTGCCAGCAGTTTAGACAGGGGATTCGACGAGCAGTACTTC. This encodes CASSLDRGFDEQYF.

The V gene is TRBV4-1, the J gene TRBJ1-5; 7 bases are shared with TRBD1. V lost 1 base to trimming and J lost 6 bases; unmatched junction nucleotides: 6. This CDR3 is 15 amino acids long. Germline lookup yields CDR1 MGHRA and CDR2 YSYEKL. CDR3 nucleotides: TGCGCCAGCAGCCAAGCGACAGGGATTGGTCAGCCCCAGCATTTT. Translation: CASSQATGIGQPQHF.

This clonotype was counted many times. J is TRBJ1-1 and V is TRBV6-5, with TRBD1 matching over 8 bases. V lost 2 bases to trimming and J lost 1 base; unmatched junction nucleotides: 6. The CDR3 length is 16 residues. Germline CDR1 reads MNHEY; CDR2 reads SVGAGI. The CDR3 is CASSYPRQGTNTEAFF. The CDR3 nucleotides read TGTGCCAGCAGTTACCCTAGACAGGGGACGAACACTGAAGCTTTCTTT.

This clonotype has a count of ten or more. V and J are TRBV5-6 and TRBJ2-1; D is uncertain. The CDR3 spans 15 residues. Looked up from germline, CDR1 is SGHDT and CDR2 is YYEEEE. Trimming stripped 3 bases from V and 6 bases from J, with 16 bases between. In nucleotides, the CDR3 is TGTGCCAGCAGCTCAACCGTGACGCTTGGCAATGAGCAGTTCTTC. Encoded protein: CASSSTVTLGNEQFF.

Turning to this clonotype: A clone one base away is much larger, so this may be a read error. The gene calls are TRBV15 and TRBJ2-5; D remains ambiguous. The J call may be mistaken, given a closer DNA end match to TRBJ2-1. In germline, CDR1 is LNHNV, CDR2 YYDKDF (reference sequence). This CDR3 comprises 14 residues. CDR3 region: CATSRDLIQETQFF. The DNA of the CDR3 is TGTGCCACCAGCAGAGATCTGATCCAAGAGACCCAGTTCTTC.

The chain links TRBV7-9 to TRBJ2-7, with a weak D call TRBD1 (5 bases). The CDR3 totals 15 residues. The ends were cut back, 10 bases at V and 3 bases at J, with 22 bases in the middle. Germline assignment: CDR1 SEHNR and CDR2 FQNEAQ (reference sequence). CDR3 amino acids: CAIHKTVGENYEQYF. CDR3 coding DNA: TGTGCCATCCATAAGACAGTAGGGGAAAACTACGAGCAGTACTTC.

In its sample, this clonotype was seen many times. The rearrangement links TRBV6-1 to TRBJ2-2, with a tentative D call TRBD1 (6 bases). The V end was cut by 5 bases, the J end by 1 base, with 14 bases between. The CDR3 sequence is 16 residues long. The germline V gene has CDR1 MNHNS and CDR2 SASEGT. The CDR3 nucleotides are TGTGCCAGCAGTTATGGGGGCAGGGGGAACACCGGGGAGCTGTTTTTT. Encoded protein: CASSYGGRGNTGELFF.

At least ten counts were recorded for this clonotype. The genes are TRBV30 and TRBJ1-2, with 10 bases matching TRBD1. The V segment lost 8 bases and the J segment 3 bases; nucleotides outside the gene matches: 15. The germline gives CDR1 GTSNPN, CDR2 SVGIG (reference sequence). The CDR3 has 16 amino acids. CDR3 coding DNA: TGTGCCGCCGTGAATCCGGGACAGGGGATTTACTATGGCTACACCTTC. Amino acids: CAAVNPGQGIYYGYTF. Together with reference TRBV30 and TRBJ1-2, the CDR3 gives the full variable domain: SQTIHQWPATLVQPVGSPLSLECTVEGTSNPNLYWYRQAAGRGLQLLFYSVGIGQISSEVPQNLSASRPQDRQFILSSKKLLLSDSGFYLCAAVNPGQGIYYGYTFGSGTRLTVV.

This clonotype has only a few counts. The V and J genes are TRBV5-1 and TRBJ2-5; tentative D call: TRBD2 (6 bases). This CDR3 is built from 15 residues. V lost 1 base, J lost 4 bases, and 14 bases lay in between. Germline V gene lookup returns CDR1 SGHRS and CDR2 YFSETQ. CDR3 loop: CASSLLGGMRETQYF. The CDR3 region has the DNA TGCGCCAGCAGCTTGCTCGGGGGAATGAGAGAGACCCAGTACTTC.

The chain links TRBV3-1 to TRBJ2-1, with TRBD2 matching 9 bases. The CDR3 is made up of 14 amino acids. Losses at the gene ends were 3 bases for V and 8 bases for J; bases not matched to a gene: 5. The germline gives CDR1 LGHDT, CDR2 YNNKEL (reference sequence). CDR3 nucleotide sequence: TGTGCCAGCAGCCAGGCGGGGGGGTGGGATGAGCAGTTCTTC. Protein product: CASSQAGGWDEQFF.

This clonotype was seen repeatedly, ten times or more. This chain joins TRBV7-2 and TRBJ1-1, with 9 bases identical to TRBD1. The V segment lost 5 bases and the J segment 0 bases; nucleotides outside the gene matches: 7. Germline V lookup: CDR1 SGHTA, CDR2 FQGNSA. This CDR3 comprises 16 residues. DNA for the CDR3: TGTGCCAGCAGCCCATACAGGGGGCGGGTGAACACTGAAGCTTTCTTT. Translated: CASSPYRGRVNTEAFF.

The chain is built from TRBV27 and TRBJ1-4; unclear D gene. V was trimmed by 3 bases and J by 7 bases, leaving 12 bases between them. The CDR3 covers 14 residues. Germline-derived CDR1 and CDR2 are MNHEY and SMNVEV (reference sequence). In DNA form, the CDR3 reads TGTGCCAGCAGTTTTCGGGGTGGATTTGAAAAACTGTTTTTT. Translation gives CASSFRGGFEKLFF.

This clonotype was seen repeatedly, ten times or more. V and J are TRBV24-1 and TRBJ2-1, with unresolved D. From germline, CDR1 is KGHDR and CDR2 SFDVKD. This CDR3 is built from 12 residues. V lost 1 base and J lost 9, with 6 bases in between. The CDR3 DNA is TGTGCCACCAGTGATTTAGTTTCTGAGCAGTTCTTC. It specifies CATSDLVSEQFF.

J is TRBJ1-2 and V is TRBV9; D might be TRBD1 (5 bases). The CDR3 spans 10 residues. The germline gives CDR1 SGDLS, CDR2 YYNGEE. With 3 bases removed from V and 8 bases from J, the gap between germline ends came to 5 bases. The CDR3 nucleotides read TGTGCCAGCAGCGGGGGGGGCTACACCTTC. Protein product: CASSGGGYTF.

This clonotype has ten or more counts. Written as DNA, the CDR3 is TGTGCCAGCAGCCGTAGCGACGGTCAGCCCCAGCATTTT. This encodes CASSRSDGQPQHF. This chain links TRBV3-1 with TRBJ1-5; no clear D. This CDR3 is built from 13 residues. Trimming took off 4 bases at V and 6 bases at J, with 10 bases between the two ends. Germline V gene sequence: CDR1 LGHDT, CDR2 YNNKEL (reference sequence).

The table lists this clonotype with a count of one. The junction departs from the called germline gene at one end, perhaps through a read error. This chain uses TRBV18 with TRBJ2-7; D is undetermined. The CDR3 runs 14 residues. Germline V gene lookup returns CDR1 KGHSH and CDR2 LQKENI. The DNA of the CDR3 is TGTCCCAGCTCACCACGCGTAAACTCCTACGAGCAGTACTTC. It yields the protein CPSSPRVNSYEQYF.